These 3 T cell receptor beta chains came from one sample sequenced in a study of response to subunit inactivated influenza vaccine. TCRdb re-called the RT-PCR reads with MiXCR, one entry per CDR3 protein. The sample lists hundreds of thousands of distinct CDR3 sequences, 7.5% to 8.5% occurring once. The material was PBMCs from blood, obtained 23 to 25 months after vaccination. These receptors came from a man aged 45 to 75 who received an inactivated influenza vaccine.

This clonotype was counted only a few times. The chain recombines TRBV20-1 with TRBJ2-7; TRBD1 matches at 9 bases. Germline CDR1 DFQATT, CDR2 SNEGSKA (reference sequence). The CDR3 runs 15 residues. The V segment lost 4 bases and the J segment 5 bases; nucleotides outside the gene matches: 12. In nucleotides, the CDR3 is TGCAGTGCTACTACCCCTGACAGGGGGATAGACGAGCAGTACTTC. It encodes CSATTPDRGIDEQYF.

This clonotype was counted at least ten times. CDR3 region: CASGVPLAAYNEQFF. The CDR3 nucleotides are TGTGCCAGCGGTGTACCGTTGGCAGCCTACAATGAGCAGTTCTTC. The chain carries TRBV28 and TRBJ2-1; no clear D gene. This CDR3 is built from 15 residues. CDR1 and CDR2 from the germline V gene are MDHEN and SYDVKM. The V gene lost 8 bases and the J gene lost 2 bases, with 16 bases spanning the gap.

At least ten counts were recorded for this clonotype. The chain recombines TRBV5-1 with TRBJ2-4; perhaps TRBD1 as D (6 bases). Germline-derived CDR1 and CDR2 are SGHRS and YFSETQ. The CDR3 consists of 14 residues. V was cut by 4 bases and J by 9 bases, with 17 bases left in between. The DNA for the CDR3 is TGCGCCAGCAGCCCGATGGGCAGGGGCGGCATTCAGTACTTC. Its protein is CASSPMGRGGIQYF.